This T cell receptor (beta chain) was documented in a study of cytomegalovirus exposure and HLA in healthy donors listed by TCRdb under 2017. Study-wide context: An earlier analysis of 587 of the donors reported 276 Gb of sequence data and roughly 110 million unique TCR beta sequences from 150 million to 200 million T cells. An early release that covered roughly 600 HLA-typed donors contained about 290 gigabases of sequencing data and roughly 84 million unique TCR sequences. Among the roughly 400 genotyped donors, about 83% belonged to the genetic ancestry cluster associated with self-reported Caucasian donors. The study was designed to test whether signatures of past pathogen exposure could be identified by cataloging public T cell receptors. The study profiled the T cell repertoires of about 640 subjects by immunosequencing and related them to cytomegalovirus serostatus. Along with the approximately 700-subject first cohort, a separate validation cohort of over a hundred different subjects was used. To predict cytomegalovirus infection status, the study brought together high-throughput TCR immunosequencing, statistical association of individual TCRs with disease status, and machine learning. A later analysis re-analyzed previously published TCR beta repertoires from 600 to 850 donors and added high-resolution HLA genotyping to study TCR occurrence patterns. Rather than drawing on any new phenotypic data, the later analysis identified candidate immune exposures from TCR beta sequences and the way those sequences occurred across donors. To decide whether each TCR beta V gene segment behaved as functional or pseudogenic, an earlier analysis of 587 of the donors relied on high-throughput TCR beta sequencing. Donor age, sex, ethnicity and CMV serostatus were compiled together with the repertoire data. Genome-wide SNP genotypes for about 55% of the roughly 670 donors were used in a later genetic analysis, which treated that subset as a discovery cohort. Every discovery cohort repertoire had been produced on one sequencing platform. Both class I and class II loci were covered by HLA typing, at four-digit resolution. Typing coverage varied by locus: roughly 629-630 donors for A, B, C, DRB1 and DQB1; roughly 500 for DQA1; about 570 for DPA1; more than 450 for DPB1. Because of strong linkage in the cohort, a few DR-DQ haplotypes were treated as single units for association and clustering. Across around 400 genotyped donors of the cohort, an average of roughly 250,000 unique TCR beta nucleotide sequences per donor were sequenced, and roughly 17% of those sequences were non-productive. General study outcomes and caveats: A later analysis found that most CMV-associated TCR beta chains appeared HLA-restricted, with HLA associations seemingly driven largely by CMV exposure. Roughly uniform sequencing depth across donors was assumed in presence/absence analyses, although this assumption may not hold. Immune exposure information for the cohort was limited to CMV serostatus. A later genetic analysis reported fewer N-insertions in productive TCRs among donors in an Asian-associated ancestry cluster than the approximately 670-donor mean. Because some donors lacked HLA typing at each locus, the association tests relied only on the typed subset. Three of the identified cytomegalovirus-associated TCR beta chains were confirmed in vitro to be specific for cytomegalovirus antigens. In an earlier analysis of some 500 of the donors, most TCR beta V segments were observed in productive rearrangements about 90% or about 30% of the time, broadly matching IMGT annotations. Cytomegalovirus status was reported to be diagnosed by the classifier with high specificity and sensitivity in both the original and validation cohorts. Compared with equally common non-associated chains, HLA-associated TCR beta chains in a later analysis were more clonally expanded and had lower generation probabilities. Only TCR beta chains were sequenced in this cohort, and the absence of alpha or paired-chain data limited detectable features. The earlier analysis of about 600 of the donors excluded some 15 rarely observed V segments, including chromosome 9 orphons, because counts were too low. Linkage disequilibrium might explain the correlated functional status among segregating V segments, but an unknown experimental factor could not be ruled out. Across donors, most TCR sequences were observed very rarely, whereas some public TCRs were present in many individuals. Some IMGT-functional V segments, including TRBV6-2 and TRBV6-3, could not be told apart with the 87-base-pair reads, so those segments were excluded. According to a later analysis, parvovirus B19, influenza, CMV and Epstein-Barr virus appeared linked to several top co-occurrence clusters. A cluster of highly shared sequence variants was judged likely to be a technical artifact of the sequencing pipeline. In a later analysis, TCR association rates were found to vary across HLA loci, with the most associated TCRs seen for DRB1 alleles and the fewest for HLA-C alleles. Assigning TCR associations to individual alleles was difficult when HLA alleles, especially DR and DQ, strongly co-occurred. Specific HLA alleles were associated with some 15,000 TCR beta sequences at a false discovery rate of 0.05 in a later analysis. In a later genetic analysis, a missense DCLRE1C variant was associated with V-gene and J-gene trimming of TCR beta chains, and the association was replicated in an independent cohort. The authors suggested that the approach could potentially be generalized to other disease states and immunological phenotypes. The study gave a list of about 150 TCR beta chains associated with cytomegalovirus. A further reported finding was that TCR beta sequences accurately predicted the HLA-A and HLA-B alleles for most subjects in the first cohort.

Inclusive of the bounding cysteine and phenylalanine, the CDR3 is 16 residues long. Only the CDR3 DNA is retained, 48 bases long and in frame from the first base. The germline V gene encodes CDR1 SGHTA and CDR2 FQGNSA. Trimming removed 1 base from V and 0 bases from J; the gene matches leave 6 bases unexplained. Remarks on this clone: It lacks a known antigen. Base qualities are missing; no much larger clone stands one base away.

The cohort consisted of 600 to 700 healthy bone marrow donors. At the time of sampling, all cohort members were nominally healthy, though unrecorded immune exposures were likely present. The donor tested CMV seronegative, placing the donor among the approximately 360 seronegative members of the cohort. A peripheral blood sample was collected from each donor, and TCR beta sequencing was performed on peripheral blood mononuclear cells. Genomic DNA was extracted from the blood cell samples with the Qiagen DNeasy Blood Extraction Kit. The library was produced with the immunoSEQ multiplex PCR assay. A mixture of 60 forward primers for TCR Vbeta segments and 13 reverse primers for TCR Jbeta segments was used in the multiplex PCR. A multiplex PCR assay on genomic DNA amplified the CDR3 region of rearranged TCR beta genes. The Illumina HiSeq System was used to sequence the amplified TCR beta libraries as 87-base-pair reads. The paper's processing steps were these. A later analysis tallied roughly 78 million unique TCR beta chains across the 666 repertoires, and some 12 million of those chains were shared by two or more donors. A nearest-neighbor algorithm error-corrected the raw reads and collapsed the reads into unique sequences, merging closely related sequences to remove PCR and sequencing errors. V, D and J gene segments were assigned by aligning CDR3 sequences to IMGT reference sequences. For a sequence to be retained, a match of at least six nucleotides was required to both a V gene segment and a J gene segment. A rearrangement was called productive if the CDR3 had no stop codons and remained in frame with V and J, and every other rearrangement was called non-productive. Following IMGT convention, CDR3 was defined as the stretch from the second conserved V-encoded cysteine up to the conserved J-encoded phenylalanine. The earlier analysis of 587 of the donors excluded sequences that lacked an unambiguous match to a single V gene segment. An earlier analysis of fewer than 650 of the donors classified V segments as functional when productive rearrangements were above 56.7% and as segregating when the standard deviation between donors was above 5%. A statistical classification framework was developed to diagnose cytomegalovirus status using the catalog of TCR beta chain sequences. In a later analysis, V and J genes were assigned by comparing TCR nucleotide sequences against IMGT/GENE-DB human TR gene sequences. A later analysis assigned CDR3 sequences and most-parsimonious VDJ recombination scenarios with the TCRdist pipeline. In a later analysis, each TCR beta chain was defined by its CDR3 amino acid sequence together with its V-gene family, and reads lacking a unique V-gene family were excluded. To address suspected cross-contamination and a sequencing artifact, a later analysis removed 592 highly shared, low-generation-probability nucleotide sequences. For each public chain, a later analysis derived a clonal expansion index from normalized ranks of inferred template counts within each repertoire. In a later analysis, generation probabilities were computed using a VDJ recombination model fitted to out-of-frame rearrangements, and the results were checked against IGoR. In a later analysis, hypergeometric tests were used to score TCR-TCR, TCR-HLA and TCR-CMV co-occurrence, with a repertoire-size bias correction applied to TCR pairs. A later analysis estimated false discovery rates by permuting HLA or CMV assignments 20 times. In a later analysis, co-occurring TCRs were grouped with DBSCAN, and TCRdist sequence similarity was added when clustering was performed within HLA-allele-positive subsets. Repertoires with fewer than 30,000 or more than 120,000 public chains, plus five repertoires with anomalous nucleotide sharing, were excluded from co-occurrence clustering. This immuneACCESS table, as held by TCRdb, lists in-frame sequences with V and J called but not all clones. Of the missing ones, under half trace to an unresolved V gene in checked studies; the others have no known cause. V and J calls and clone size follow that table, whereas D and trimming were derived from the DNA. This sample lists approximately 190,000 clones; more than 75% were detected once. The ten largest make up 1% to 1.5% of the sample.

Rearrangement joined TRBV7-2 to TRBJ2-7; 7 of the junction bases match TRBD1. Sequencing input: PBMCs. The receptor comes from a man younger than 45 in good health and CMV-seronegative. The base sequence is TGTGCCAGCAGCTTAGGGACCGGGACAGCCTCCTACGAGCAGTACTTC. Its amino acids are CASSLGTGTASYEQYF.